This T cell receptor (beta chain) was identified during a study of identical twins. Trimming shortened V by 0 bases and J by 1 base, and 9 bases separated the two germline ends. The CDR3 totals 15 residues. The germline gives CDR1 MGHRA, CDR2 YSYEKL. MiXCR was run by TCRdb on the 5' RACE reads, yielding one entry per CDR3 protein. This sample has nearly 650,000 distinct CDR3 sequences, with 7.1% found just once. These same data were also listed under a study on yellow fever vaccine responses in identical twins.

The sequence was obtained from a woman under 30 in good health. The genes are TRBV4-1 and TRBJ1-1, with a possible D match to TRBD1 (5 bases). Sequenced input: PBMCs. DNA for the CDR3: TGCGCCAGCAGCCAAGATGGCAGGGAGAACACTGAAGCTTTCTTT. Protein sequence: CASSQDGRENTEAFF.